This T cell receptor beta chain was sequenced for a study of lung T cells in sarcoidosis with Löfgren's syndrome (dated by TCRdb to about 2017). Regarding the research as a whole: Sarcoidosis was characterized as a granulomatous disease that mainly affects the lungs and features an accumulation of CD4+ T cells in bronchoalveolar lavage fluid. The repertoire analyses concentrated on Lofgren's syndrome patients.

The sequencer was an Illumina MiSeq. Clones were called with MiXCR by TCRdb after fastp trimmed the public reads at Q25, and only in-frame beta chains were retained. Each CDR3 protein gets just one entry, which takes the most common genes and DNA from the rows behind it. The sample yields 60,000 to 65,000 distinct CDR3 sequences; 20% to 25% were counted once. About 2.5% of the sample lies in the top ten. What the work shows at the level of the full study, not this receptor alone: CDR3 motifs in TRAV12-1 and TRBV2 were reported to be shared across several Lofgren's syndrome patients, which suggests public CD4+ TCR repertoires. Recognition of a sarcoidosis-associated antigen was only suggested, and the antigen itself remained putative and was not identified. Analysis of alphabeta pairing showed that TRAV12-1 paired preferentially with TRBV2, and the TCRs formed by this pairing showed CDR3 homology. In Lofgren's syndrome patients, relative to control subjects, TRAV12-1 and TRBV2 were reported to be the most expanded V gene segments.

As concerns this clonotype: It lacks a known antigen. A read error may account for a junction end that differs from germline.

The CDR3 runs 16 amino acids, cysteine and phenylalanine included. CDR3 DNA is the only sequence kept; it has 48 bases, read in frame from the first base. The germline V gene gives CDR1 as SGHVS and CDR2 as FNYEAQ. The sequence joins TRBV7-6 to TRBJ1-4, with TRBD1 as a weak D call on 5 bases. Sequencing was performed on CD4+ T cells from PBMCs. The sequence was obtained from a human donor with sarcoidosis (Löfgren's syndrome or another form), or a control subject (not recorded which). The CDR3: CASSLHGAATNEKLLF. The sequenced DNA is TGTGCCAGCAGCCTTCATGGGGCAGCAACTAATGAAAAACTGCTTTTT.